This T cell receptor (beta chain) was identified during a study of blood T cells in healthy people across ages (dated by TCRdb to 2013 to 2016). In the study overall: In model experiments, template switching captured about one uniquely barcoded TCR beta cDNA molecule for every two T cells. To track age-related changes in TCR beta repertoire diversity, the study relied on deep sequencing normalized with unique cDNA molecular identifiers. The donors were split into four age groups: young (average about 16 years), middle-aged (roughly 42), aged (over 55) and long-lived (approximately 80). To avoid experimental bias, donors of different ages were randomly spread across the sequencing lanes. Using the same blood draw, the study looked at two additional independent replicas of 1 million unique cDNA reads for two donors, one aged 18 to 30 and the other aged 80 or older. General conclusions and limits of the study: Observed TCR beta diversity per million T cells fell roughly linearly with age, and a significant reduction was already apparent by age about 43. Conclusive comparison of naive and antigen-experienced compartments was prevented by the profiling of bulk unsorted PBMCs. Because donor CMV infection status was unknown, age-related changes in expanded clonotypes were potentially confounded. Estimates of total diversity based on one million sequenced T cells were regarded as lower bounds and as underestimates. The percentage of naive T cells measured by flow cytometry correlated strongly with observed TCR beta diversity. Compared with the aged group, more naive CD4+ T cells, fewer expanded clones and increased TCR diversity were shown by the long-lived group, suggesting age selection.

Donors were under 40 systemically healthy Caucasian individuals from Russia aged 6 to 90 years. Approximately 10 milliliters of peripheral blood were collected from each donor into EDTA-treated Vacutainer tubes. Ficoll-Paque density-gradient centrifugation was used to isolate PBMCs, with at least 6.5 million obtained per sample. Total RNA was extracted from PBMCs with Trizol reagent, with at least 6 micrograms obtained per sample. For every donor, flow cytometry on a PBMC aliquot measured the percentage of naive CD45RAhigh/CD27high T cells. Comments on this clonotype: This receptor's antigen is unknown. No clone much larger than this one lies a single base away; base qualities are absent.

Library preparation employed 5' RACE. Sequencer: Illumina HiSeq 2500. A second roughly 6 to 12 cycle PCR used a sample-barcoded 5' primer and a J-beta primer mix. A unique molecular identifier was introduced onto each TCR beta cDNA molecule by a template-switch 5' adaptor carrying 12 random nucleotides. Each sample yielded at least 3 million CDR3-containing paired-end reads. All of the RNA was converted into first-strand cDNA using the Mint cDNA synthesis kit, with a TRBC-specific oligonucleotide serving as the primer. Following uracil-DNA glycosylase treatment, all cDNA underwent a first 18-cycle PCR with the universal primers M1SS and BC2_uni_R. The paper's processing steps were these. For normalization, 1 million high-quality reads were randomly selected from each sample, with every read carrying a distinct molecular identifier. Reads with shared molecular identifiers were discarded instead of being binned into consensus sequences. CDR3 identification, clonotype clustering and error correction used MiTCR with a Q25 quality threshold and the strictest error-elimination algorithm. A nonparametric unseen species model with Euler transformation was used to estimate lower-bound total TCR beta diversity. TCRdb itself trimmed the public reads at Q25 with fastp, ran MiXCR and retained productive beta chains. Every entry covers one CDR3 protein and lists the most common genes and DNA from its rows. The V and J calls follow TCRdb's processing rather than the paper's. Here the sample has just under 750,000 distinct CDR3 sequences; about 24% occur a single time. About 22% of the sample lies in the top ten.

The CDR3 holds 15 amino acids from the cysteine to the phenylalanine. The read is trimmed to its CDR3 DNA, 45 bases read in frame from base 1. CDR1 and CDR2 are drawn from the germline V gene: SGHTA, FQGNSA. V is shortened by 5 bases, J by 3 bases, and the region joining them spans 14 bases. The clonotype originates from a man between 65 and 85 years old in good health. The sequenced sample was blood. Here the chain combines TRBV7-2 and TRBJ1-5; the best D guess is TRBD1, with 6 bases matching. The bases read TGTGCCAGCAGCGAGAACAGGGCCCCCAATCAGCCCCAGCATTTT. This translates into CASSENRAPNQPQHF. Where the CDR3 stops, the reference TRBV7-2 and TRBJ1-5 genes take over; the full variable domain is GAGVSQSPSNKVTEKGKDVELRCDPISGHTALYWYRQSLGQGLEFLIYFQGNSAPDKSGLPSDRFSAERTGGSVSTLTIQRTQQEDSAVYLCASSENRAPNQPQHFGDGTRLSIL.